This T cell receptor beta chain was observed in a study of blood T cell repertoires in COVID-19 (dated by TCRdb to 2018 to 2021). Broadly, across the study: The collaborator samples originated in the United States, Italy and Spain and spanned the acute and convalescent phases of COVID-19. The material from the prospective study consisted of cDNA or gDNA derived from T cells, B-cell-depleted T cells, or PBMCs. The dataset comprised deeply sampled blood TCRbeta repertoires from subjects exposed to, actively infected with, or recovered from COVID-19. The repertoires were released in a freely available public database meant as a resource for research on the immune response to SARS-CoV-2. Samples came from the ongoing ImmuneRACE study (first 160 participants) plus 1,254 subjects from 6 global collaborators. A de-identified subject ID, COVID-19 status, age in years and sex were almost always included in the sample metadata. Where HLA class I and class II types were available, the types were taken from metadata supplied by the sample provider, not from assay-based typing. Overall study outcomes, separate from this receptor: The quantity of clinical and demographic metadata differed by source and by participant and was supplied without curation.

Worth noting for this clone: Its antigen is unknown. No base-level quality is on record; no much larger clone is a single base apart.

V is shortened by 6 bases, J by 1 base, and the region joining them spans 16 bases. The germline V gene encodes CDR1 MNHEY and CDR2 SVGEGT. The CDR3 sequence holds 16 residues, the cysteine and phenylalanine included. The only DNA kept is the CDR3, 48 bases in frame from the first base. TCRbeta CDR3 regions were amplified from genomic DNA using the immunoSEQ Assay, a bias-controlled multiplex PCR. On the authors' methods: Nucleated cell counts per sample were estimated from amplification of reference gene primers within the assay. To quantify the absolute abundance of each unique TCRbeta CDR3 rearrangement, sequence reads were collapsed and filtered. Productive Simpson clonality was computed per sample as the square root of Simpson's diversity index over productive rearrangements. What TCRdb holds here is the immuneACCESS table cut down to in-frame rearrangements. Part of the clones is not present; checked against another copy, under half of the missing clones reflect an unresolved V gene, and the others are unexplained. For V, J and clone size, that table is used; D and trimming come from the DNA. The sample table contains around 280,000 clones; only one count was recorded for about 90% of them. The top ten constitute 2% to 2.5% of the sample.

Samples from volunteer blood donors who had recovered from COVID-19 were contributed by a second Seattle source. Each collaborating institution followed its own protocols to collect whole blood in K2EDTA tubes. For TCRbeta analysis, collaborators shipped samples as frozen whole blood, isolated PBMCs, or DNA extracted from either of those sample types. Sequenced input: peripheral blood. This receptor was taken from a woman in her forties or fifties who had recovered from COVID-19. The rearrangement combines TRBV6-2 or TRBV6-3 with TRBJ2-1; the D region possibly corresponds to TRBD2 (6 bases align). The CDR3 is CASSLRLVGSYNEQFF. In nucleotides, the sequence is TGTGCCAGCAGCTTACGACTAGTGGGATCCTACAATGAGCAGTTCTTC.